A single sample is the source of the 17 T cell receptor beta chains below, sequenced in a study of cytomegalovirus exposure and HLA in healthy donors (dated by TCRdb to 2016 to 2017). Library preparation used the immunoSEQ multiplex PCR assay. A mixture of 60 forward primers for TCR Vbeta segments and 13 reverse primers for TCR Jbeta segments was used in the multiplex PCR. TCRdb mirrors the immuneACCESS table, restricted to in-frame sequences. Some clones are absent from its copies; in checked studies, under half trace to an unresolved V gene, and the reason for the others is unknown. The sample table lists about 160,000 clones, 65% to 85% of them with a count of one. The ten largest clones add up to approximately 7% of the sample. Sequenced sample: PBMCs. The receptor source for this set is a woman in her 30s in good health and CMV-seropositive.

This chain uses TRBV10-3 with TRBJ2-1; 11 bases map to TRBD2. CDR1 is ENHRY and CDR2 is SYGVKD in the germline V gene. The CDR3 loop spans 18 amino acids. V was clipped by 0 bases and J by 9 bases; unmatched bases: 13. The CDR3 DNA is TGTGCCATCAGTGAGTCAGGTAGCGGGGGGGCTCGCGGGCCTGAGCAGTTCTTC. It encodes CAISESGSGGARGPEQFF.

The chain recombines TRBV2 with TRBJ1-6; maybe TRBD1 (6 bases). Germline CDR1 reads SNHLY; CDR2 reads FYNNEI. V was trimmed by 6 bases and J by 9 bases, leaving 15 bases between them. The CDR3 extends over 14 amino acids. The DNA of the CDR3 is TGTGCCAGCAGGAAGGGGGTCAGTGCTTCACCCCTCCACTTT. Translating gives CASRKGVSASPLHF.

V gene TRBV30 combines with J gene TRBJ1-5; no definite D call. V was shortened by 3 bases and J by 2 bases, with 8 bases between the two germline ends. The CDR3 has 13 amino acids. Germline V lookup: CDR1 GTSNPN, CDR2 SVGIG (reference sequence). The CDR3 spells CAWRGSGNQPQHF. Written as DNA, the CDR3 is TGTGCCTGGAGGGGGAGTGGCAATCAGCCCCAGCATTTT.

The chain joins TRBV28 to TRBJ1-6; D is perhaps TRBD1 (5 bases). V lost 6 bases and J 9 bases, leaving 15 bases between the germline ends. The CDR3 length is 14 residues. The germline gives CDR1 MDHEN, CDR2 SYDVKM. The CDR3 loop is CASRTAGGGSPLHF. The CDR3 DNA sequence: TGTGCCAGCAGGACAGCCGGGGGAGGTTCACCCCTCCACTTT.

V and J are TRBV6-1 and TRBJ1-2; 9 bases map to TRBD1. The CDR3 loop spans 14 amino acids. In germline, CDR1 is MNHNS, CDR2 SASEGT. After removal of 4 bases from V and 4 bases from J, the junction contained 4 bases not matched to a gene. CDR3 residues: CASSGGQGGYGYTF. CDR3 sequence (DNA): TGTGCCAGCAGTGGGGGACAGGGAGGCTATGGCTACACCTTC.

The rearrangement joins TRBV9 to TRBJ2-1; 8 bases fit TRBD2. This CDR3 contains 14 residues. J gave up 3 bases and V 1 base, and 0 bases lay outside the gene matches. Germline lookup yields CDR1 SGDLS and CDR2 YYNGEE. The CDR3 loop reads CASSVSGSYNEQFF. The CDR3 bases are TGTGCCAGCAGCGTAAGCGGGAGCTACAATGAGCAGTTCTTC.

J is TRBJ1-2 and V is TRBV7-3; no firm D call. This CDR3 is built from 17 residues. The germline V gene encodes CDR1 SGHTA and CDR2 FQGTGA. The V gene lost 0 bases and the J gene lost 4 bases, with 18 bases spanning the gap. CDR3 amino acids: CASSLTVHEPRVYGYTF. CDR3 sequence (DNA): TGTGCCAGCAGCTTAACGGTTCACGAACCCCGAGTCTATGGCTACACCTTC.

This clone occurred once. The rearrangement joins TRBV5-1 to TRBJ2-7, with D possibly TRBD2 on 6 matching bases. Germline V gene sequence: CDR1 SGHRS, CDR2 YFSETQ. The CDR3 totals 15 residues. V was trimmed by 5 bases and J by 3 bases, leaving 18 bases between them. In DNA form, the CDR3 reads TGCGCCAGCAGAACCGGAGGAGGGTACAGCTACGAGCAGTACTTC. Translation gives CASRTGGGYSYEQYF.

The chain employs TRBV27 and TRBJ1-6, with 7 bases that match TRBD1. Trimming removed 6 bases from V and 0 bases from J; junction bases left unmatched: 8. Germline CDR1 reads MNHEY; CDR2 reads SMNVEV (reference sequence). This CDR3 spans 17 amino acids. The CDR3 sequence: CASRGGQPNSYNSPLHF. DNA of the CDR3: TGTGCCAGCAGGGGGGGACAGCCTAACTCCTATAATTCACCCCTCCACTTT.

This sequence joins TRBV2 and TRBJ2-1; D is possibly TRBD2 (6 bases). The germline V gene encodes CDR1 SNHLY and CDR2 FYNNEI. This CDR3 contains 14 residues. The ends were cut back, 4 bases at V and 9 bases at J, with 16 bases in the middle. This CDR3 reads CASSGLDFTGEQFF. Here the CDR3 DNA reads TGTGCCAGCAGTGGACTAGATTTCACCGGTGAGCAGTTCTTC.

The chain links TRBV5-1 to TRBJ1-5; TRBD1 matches at 9 bases. J was trimmed by 4 bases and V by 3 bases; bases with no gene match: 2. This CDR3 has 14 amino acids. CDR1 and CDR2 (germline): SGHRS, YFSETQ. CDR3 sequence (DNA): TGCGCCAGCAGCTCAGGACAGGGGAATCAGCCCCAGCATTTT. Its protein product is CASSSGQGNQPQHF.

The chain carries TRBV11-3 and TRBJ1-1; D gene ambiguous. CDR3 length equals 12 residues. V lost 5 bases to trimming and J lost 1 base, with 5 bases between them. CDR1 is SGHNT, CDR2 YENEEA, per germline. In DNA form, the CDR3 reads TGTGCCAGCAGCCAACAGAACACTGAAGCTTTCTTT. Amino acids: CASSQQNTEAFF.

This CDR3 is CASSVWASGGLLNEQFF. The CDR3 DNA sequence: TGTGCCAGCAGCGTCTGGGCTAGCGGGGGGCTTCTCAATGAGCAGTTCTTC. The chain combines TRBV9 with TRBJ2-1; 11 nucleotides match TRBD2. From germline, CDR1 is SGDLS and CDR2 YYNGEE. The CDR3 extends over 17 amino acids. With 2 bases clipped from V and 6 bases from J, the junction kept 10 bases outside the gene matches.

The chain uses TRBV7-2 and TRBJ1-6; D is perhaps TRBD1 (6 bases). V gave up 2 bases and J gave up 6 bases, with 11 bases separating them. The CDR3 is 15 residues long. Germline values: CDR1 SGHTA, CDR2 FQGNSA. The DNA for the CDR3 is TGTGCCAGCAGCTTACAGGGGCTTGGTAATTCACCCCTCCACTTT. Translated, it gives CASSLQGLGNSPLHF.

The chain employs TRBV10-2 and TRBJ1-1; the D is unclear. Trimming took 4 bases from V and 4 from J, leaving 13 bases between them. CDR3 length: 14 residues. Germline CDR1 reads WSHSY; CDR2 reads SAAADI. The CDR3 reads CASSASFSGTEAFF. The CDR3 nucleotides read TGCGCCAGCAGTGCCTCCTTCTCAGGCACTGAAGCTTTCTTT.

The chain recombines TRBV6-1 with TRBJ2-1; TRBD1 might be the D (6 bases). The germline V and J ends were trimmed by 6 bases and 0 bases, with 12 bases remaining between them. CDR1 and CDR2 from the germline V gene are MNHNS and SASEGT. This CDR3 has 15 amino acids. DNA for the CDR3: TGTGCCAGCAGGGCCGGACAGAGCTCCTACAATGAGCAGTTCTTC. Residues: CASRAGQSSYNEQFF.

The J gene is TRBJ1-6, the V gene TRBV6-4; 8 bases line up with TRBD1. Germline CDR1 and CDR2: MRHNA and SNTAGT. The CDR3 totals 13 residues. V lost 5 bases, J lost 6 bases, and 0 bases stayed unmatched. The CDR3 is CASSQGANSPLHF. The CDR3 DNA is TGTGCCAGCAGTCAGGGGGCTAATTCACCCCTCCACTTT.